There are a few counts of the clone carrying this T cell receptor beta chain. The antigen is not known. The source of the sample is a study of CD8+ T cells in alopecia areata. The wider study: Treated patients took oral tofacitinib at 5 to 10 mg twice daily. For 6 to 18 months, tofacitinib was taken, and 6 months off drug followed.

The CDR3 contains 14 residues. Germline V gene data show CDR1 as SGHRS and CDR2 as YFSETQ. The junction had 4 bases not matched to a gene; V was cut back by 0 bases and J by 5 bases. Study results and caveats: It was lesional scalp, especially alopecia totalis/universalis, that showed higher clonality than normal scalp. Under tofacitinib, numerous expanded lesional clonotypes remained detectable in scalp and blood.

Treatment indicated: oral pan-JAK inhibitor, 5-10 mg twice daily. cDNA prepared by RNA extraction and subsequent reverse transcription served as the template for sequencing. TCRdb keeps only in-frame clones here, not all; method: immunoSEQ multiplex PCR. The sample lists fewer than 200,000 clones, about 61% occurring once. This TCR came from a human donor with alopecia areata. Sequenced here: CD4+ T cells sorted from blood, sampled around week 55, from a patient treated with tofacitinib. The V gene is TRBV5-1, the J gene TRBJ2-5, with TRBD2 matching over 7 bases. The CDR3 protein is CASSLGLARETQYF. CDR3 DNA sequence: TGCGCCAGCAGCTTGGGACTAGCCCGGGAGACCCAGTACTTC. Together with reference TRBV5-1 and TRBJ2-5, the CDR3 gives the full variable domain: KAGVTQTPRYLIKTRGQQVTLSCSPISGHRSVSWYQQTPGQGLQFLFEYFSETQRNKGNFPGRFSGRQFSNSRSEMNVSTLELGDSALYLCASSLGLARETQYFGPGTRLLVL.